This passage covers 32 T cell receptor beta chains from one sample sequenced in a study of identical twins. TCRdb processed the 5' RACE reads anew with MiXCR; each CDR3 protein has one entry. In the table there are 700,000 to 950,000 distinct CDR3 sequences, approximately 13% of which are singletons. This sample was also put to use in a study of yellow fever vaccine responses in identical twins.

The sequenced sample consisted of PBMCs. The receptors come from a woman aged 18-30 years in good health.

In its sample, this clonotype was seen a few times. This chain links TRBV12-3 or TRBV12-4 with TRBJ2-1, with D maybe TRBD1 (7 bases). Trimming took 6 bases from V and 8 from J, leaving 14 bases between them. CDR3 length equals 13 residues. The CDR3 sequence is CASSKQGRYEQFF. The CDR3 nucleotides read TGTGCCAGCAGCAAACAGGGGAGGTATGAGCAGTTCTTC.

This chain joins TRBV25-1 and TRBJ2-7, with D perhaps matching TRBD1 (5 bases). V dropped 2 bases and J dropped 1 base, with 24 bases sitting between them. CDR1 is MGHDK and CDR2 is SYGVNS in the germline V gene. This CDR3 spans 19 amino acids. CDR3 region: CASSERATERNGASYEQYF. Written as DNA, the CDR3 is TGTGCCAGCAGTGAACGGGCCACTGAACGGAATGGGGCTTCCTACGAGCAGTACTTC.

This clonotype was counted between two and nine times. The rearrangement links TRBV12-3 or TRBV12-4 to TRBJ2-7; D is undetermined. The CDR3 contains 12 residues. V was clipped by 6 bases and J by 7 bases, with 13 bases between them. CDR3 loop: CASRARNEEQYF. The CDR3 DNA is TGTGCCAGCAGAGCTAGGAACGAAGAGCAGTACTTC.

The V and J genes are TRBV4-1 and TRBJ2-7, with D possibly being TRBD1 (8 bases). The CDR3 runs 15 residues. Trimming removed 4 bases from V and 4 bases from J, with 17 bases in between. Per germline, CDR1 MGHRA and CDR2 YSYEKL. The CDR3 reads CASSLRTGRGYEQYF. Written as DNA, the CDR3 is TGCGCCAGCAGCCTCAGGACAGGGAGGGGGTACGAGCAGTACTTC.

This clonotype has a count of ten or more. The V call is TRBV5-1, the J call TRBJ2-2; 8 bases fit TRBD2. Looked up from germline, CDR1 is SGHRS and CDR2 is YFSETQ. Trimming at V came to 2 bases and at J to 3 bases, leaving 0 bases not matched to a gene. This CDR3 is 14 amino acids long. In DNA, the CDR3 is TGCGCCAGCAGCTTCGGGGGGGACACCGGGGAGCTGTTTTTT. Translated: CASSFGGDTGELFF.

The J gene is TRBJ2-1, the V gene TRBV18; no clear D. The V gene lost 6 bases and the J gene lost 2 bases, with 14 bases spanning the gap. CDR3 length: 15 amino acids. Germline CDR1 reads KGHSH; CDR2 reads LQKENI. In DNA form, the CDR3 reads TGTGCCAGCTCGCAGAGTCCTACAACCTACAATGAGCAGTTCTTC. It translates to CASSQSPTTYNEQFF.

There are a few counts of this clonotype. This chain connects TRBV5-1 to TRBJ2-7; no reliable D call. Germline V gene sequence: CDR1 SGHRS, CDR2 YFSETQ. V was cut by 4 bases and J by 4 bases, with 15 bases left in between. The CDR3 has 14 amino acids. DNA of the CDR3: TGCGCCAGCAGCCGCGGTACTGGTGGGTACGAGCAGTACGTC. This gives the protein CASSRGTGGYEQYV.

This clonotype was seen at least ten times. This sequence joins TRBV15 and TRBJ2-1; 14 positions agree with TRBD2. Trimming took 6 bases from V and 3 from J; bases not matched to a gene: 4. Looked up from germline, CDR1 is LNHNV and CDR2 is YYDKDF (reference sequence). This CDR3 spans 16 amino acids. This CDR3 reads CATSLGLAGVYNEQFF. The CDR3 DNA follows: TGTGCCACCAGTCTGGGACTAGCGGGAGTCTACAATGAGCAGTTCTTC.

This clonotype has ten or more counts. The chain combines TRBV5-1 with TRBJ2-1; a weak D match, TRBD1 (6 bases). The CDR3 has 14 residues. Looked up from germline, CDR1 is SGHRS and CDR2 is YFSETQ. Trimming shortened V by 4 bases and J by 2 bases, and 10 bases separated the two germline ends. The CDR3 protein is CASSRDNTYNEQFF. CDR3 coding DNA: TGCGCCAGCAGCCGGGACAACACCTACAATGAGCAGTTCTTC.

This clonotype was counted at least ten times. V gene TRBV5-1 combines with J gene TRBJ1-5, with D possibly matching TRBD1 (6 bases). CDR1 and CDR2 from the germline V gene are SGHRS and YFSETQ. The V gene lost 4 bases and the J gene lost 2 bases, with 13 bases spanning the gap. The CDR3 has 15 residues. The chain's CDR3 is CASSRGGLGNQPQHF. The CDR3 DNA reads as TGCGCCAGCAGCCGAGGGGGTCTGGGCAATCAGCCCCAGCATTTT. Full variable domain (rest looked up from reference TRBV5-1 and TRBJ1-5): KAGVTQTPRYLIKTRGQQVTLSCSPISGHRSVSWYQQTPGQGLQFLFEYFSETQRNKGNFPGRFSGRQFSNSRSEMNVSTLELGDSALYLCASSRGGLGNQPQHFGDGTRLSIL.

This clonotype occurred many times. For the CDR3, the DNA is TGTGCCATCAGTGAAGAGACTAGCGGGGTCTTGAATGGGAATGAGCAGTTCTTC. This encodes CAISEETSGVLNGNEQFF. This chain connects TRBV10-3 to TRBJ2-1; 11 bases agree with TRBD2. The V segment lost 3 bases and the J segment 7 bases; nucleotides outside the gene matches: 14. This CDR3 spans 18 amino acids. The germline V gene has CDR1 ENHRY and CDR2 SYGVKD.

V usage is TRBV5-1 and J usage is TRBJ2-5; a weak D match, TRBD1 (6 bases). CDR1 is SGHRS and CDR2 is YFSETQ in the germline V gene. Trimming removed 6 bases from V and 5 bases from J, with 14 bases in between. This CDR3 region has 13 residues. CDR3 DNA: TGCGCCAGCACTTATAAGGGGGAGGAGACCCAGTACTTC. Amino acid sequence: CASTYKGEETQYF.

The V gene is TRBV20-1, the J gene TRBJ2-7, with D hard to call. CDR1 is DFQATT, CDR2 SNEGSKA, per germline (reference sequence). The CDR3 is 12 amino acids. V was clipped by 1 base and J by 1 base, with 5 bases between them. The CDR3 nucleotides read TGCAGTGCTAGAGGACGGTCCTACGAGCAGTACGTC. Its protein product is CSARGRSYEQYV.

This clonotype turned up a few times. The chain recombines TRBV12-3 or TRBV12-4 with TRBJ1-6; D uncertain. This CDR3 has 14 amino acids. V gave up 2 bases and J gave up 7 bases, with 9 bases separating them. The CDR3 here is CASSLYRTNSPLHF. The CDR3, as DNA: TGTGCCAGCAGTTTATACAGAACGAATTCACCCCTCCACTTT.

This clonotype was counted many times. The chain carries TRBV5-1 and TRBJ2-1; TRBD2 matches at 7 bases. The V and J ends lost 4 bases and 8 bases, in that order; junction bases with no gene match: 12. The CDR3 runs to 15 residues. CDR1 is SGHRS and CDR2 is YFSETQ in the germline V gene. The CDR3 sequence is CASSPSRGVIDEQFF. Here the CDR3 DNA reads TGCGCCAGCAGCCCCTCCCGGGGGGTCATCGATGAGCAGTTCTTC.

This clonotype was picked up a small number of times. The chain is built from TRBV10-3 and TRBJ2-5; 8 positions agree with TRBD1. Trimming at V came to 5 bases and at J to 5 bases, leaving 4 bases not matched to a gene. This CDR3 comprises 13 residues. Looked up from germline, CDR1 is ENHRY and CDR2 is SYGVKD. The CDR3 coding sequence is TGTGCCATCAGTTTCGACAGGGGTGAGACCCAGTACTTC. It translates to CAISFDRGETQYF.

The chain joins TRBV5-5 to TRBJ2-7; either TRBD1 or TRBD2 may supply D (5 bases each). The CDR3 has 14 amino acids. Between the trimmed V and J ends, which lost 4 bases and 6 bases, there was a span of 17 bases. The V gene's germline CDR1 is SGHKS and CDR2 YYEKEE (reference sequence). CDR3 residues: CASSPGDPCCEQYF. The CDR3 DNA is TGTGCCAGCAGCCCTGGGGACCCCTGCTGCGAGCAGTACTTC. Full variable domain (rest looked up from reference TRBV5-5 and TRBJ2-7): DAGVTQSPTHLIKTRGQQVTLRCSPISGHKSVSWYQQVLGQGPQFIFQYYEKEERGRGNFPDRFSARQFPNYSSELNVNALLLGDSALYLCASSPGDPCCEQYFGPGTRLTVT.

This clonotype has at least ten counts. The chain carries TRBV7-9 and TRBJ2-7; 9 positions match TRBD1. V lost 1 base, J lost 6 bases, and 10 bases stayed unmatched. The CDR3 has 16 amino acids. The germline V gene encodes CDR1 SEHNR and CDR2 FQNEAQ (reference sequence). The CDR3 here is CASSLVGRDREGEQYF. In nucleotides, the CDR3 is TGTGCCAGCAGCTTAGTTGGCCGGGACAGGGAGGGCGAGCAGTACTTC.

This clonotype was detected a few times. The V gene is TRBV2, the J gene TRBJ1-1; D uncertain. CDR1 and CDR2 (germline): SNHLY, FYNNEI. CDR3 length: 11 residues. V was cut by 6 bases and J by 7 bases, with 9 bases left in between. The CDR3 DNA reads as TGTGCCAGCAGGAGGGTTGGTGAAGCTTTCTTT. Translation gives CASRRVGEAFF.

Many counts were recorded for this clonotype. The chain couples TRBV12-3 or TRBV12-4 to TRBJ2-2; D is ambiguous. CDR3 length equals 11 residues. The V end lost 6 bases, the J end lost 8 bases, and 7 bases lay between the germline ends. CDR3 sequence (DNA): TGTGCCAGCAGAGAAGGAGGGGAGCTGTTTTTT. It codes for CASREGGELFF.

This chain links TRBV6-2 or TRBV6-3 with TRBJ2-7; D perhaps matches TRBD2 (5 bases). Looked up from germline, CDR1 is MNHEY and CDR2 is SVGEGT. V was cut by 5 bases and J by 3 bases, with 17 bases left in between. The CDR3 has 15 residues. The CDR3 region is CASSPGPGVIYEQYV. The CDR3 DNA is TGTGCCAGCAGTCCTGGACCCGGGGTGATCTACGAGCAGTACGTC.

This chain links TRBV5-6 with TRBJ2-2; perhaps D is TRBD1 or TRBD2 (5 bases each). The germline V and J ends were trimmed by 0 bases and 0 bases, with 18 bases remaining between them. Germline lookup yields CDR1 SGHDT and CDR2 YYEEEE. The CDR3 consists of 19 residues. The CDR3 loop reads CASSLGAGTWFANTGELFF. CDR3 nucleotides: TGTGCCAGCAGCTTGGGGGCAGGGACCTGGTTTGCGAACACCGGGGAGCTGTTTTTT.

This clonotype occurred many times. The CDR3 coding sequence is TGTGCCAGCAGCCCCTGGGGTGGCGGGACTACCGGGGAGCTGTTTTTT. This gives the protein CASSPWGGGTTGELFF. This chain joins TRBV12-3 or TRBV12-4 and TRBJ2-2, with TRBD2 as a possible D gene (6 bases). V lost 6 bases and J 5 bases, leaving 19 bases between the germline ends. CDR3 length: 16 amino acids.

This clonotype occurred many times. The rearrangement uses TRBV10-3 and TRBJ2-1; TRBD2 matches 7 bases. J was trimmed by 5 bases and V by 8 bases; bases with no gene match: 6. The germline CDR1 and CDR2 sequences are ENHRY and SYGVKD. This CDR3 is 13 amino acids long. The CDR3 spells CAIWGSGNNEQFF. The CDR3 DNA sequence: TGTGCCATCTGGGGAAGCGGGAACAATGAGCAGTTCTTC.

The V and J genes are TRBV6-5 and TRBJ2-1, with 7 bases aligning to TRBD2. With V trimmed by 0 bases and J by 3 bases, 8 bases remained unmatched. Germline lookup yields CDR1 MNHEY and CDR2 SVGAGI. There are 17 residues in the CDR3. The CDR3 nucleotides are TGTGCCAGCAGTTACTCAGGGACTAAGGGAATCTACAATGAGCAGTTCTTC. Translating gives CASSYSGTKGIYNEQFF.

The genes are TRBV25-1 and TRBJ2-1; no clear D. Germline-derived CDR1 and CDR2 are MGHDK and SYGVNS. The V end was cut by 2 bases, the J end by 12 bases, with 14 bases between. The CDR3 is made up of 13 amino acids. The CDR3 sequence: CASSEGPRIGQFF. The CDR3 DNA is TGTGCCAGCAGTGAAGGGCCCCGTATCGGGCAGTTCTTC.

This clonotype was observed at least ten times. V is TRBV4-1 and J is TRBJ2-1; D gene unclear. From germline, CDR1 is MGHRA and CDR2 YSYEKL. Trimming took off 1 base at V and 1 base at J, with 8 bases between the two ends. The CDR3 runs 15 residues. In DNA, the CDR3 is TGCGCCAGCAGCCAAGGTCTCTCTTCCTACAATGAGCAGTTCTTC. Protein: CASSQGLSSYNEQFF.

This clonotype was observed at least ten times. The gene calls are TRBV29-1 and TRBJ1-2; D uncertain. Germline CDR1 SQVTM, CDR2 ANQGSEA. CDR3 length: 13 residues. The V and J ends lost 0 bases and 4 bases respectively, with 9 bases between them. This chain's CDR3 is CSVEDPWGYGYTF. DNA for the CDR3: TGCAGCGTTGAAGACCCGTGGGGCTATGGCTACACCTTC.

The chain combines TRBV29-1 with TRBJ2-1, with 13 bases identical to TRBD2. Germline loops: CDR1 SQVTM, CDR2 ANQGSEA. The CDR3 has 15 residues. With V trimmed by 6 bases and J by 10 bases, 12 bases remained unmatched. Here the CDR3 reads CSVGGLAGVSREQFF. The CDR3 bases are TGCAGCGTGGGTGGACTAGCGGGAGTATCTCGAGAGCAGTTCTTC.

This clonotype has just a few counts. The CDR3 sequence: CASSSGRGVETQYF. For the CDR3, the DNA is TGCGCCAGCAGTTCCGGTCGGGGCGTTGAGACCCAGTACTTC. The J gene is TRBJ2-5, the V gene TRBV5-1; either TRBD1 or TRBD2 may fit D (5 bases each). The CDR3 length is 14 residues. Trimming took 5 bases from V and 5 from J, leaving 16 bases between them. Germline-derived CDR1 and CDR2 are SGHRS and YFSETQ.

This clonotype was picked up a small number of times. The chain uses TRBV7-8 and TRBJ2-3, with D tentatively TRBD1 or TRBD2 (5 bases each). Germline CDR1 is SGHVS and CDR2 is FQNEAQ. Trimming removed 5 bases at V and 0 bases at J, with 24 bases between. The length of the CDR3 is 19 residues. The CDR3 DNA reads TGTGCCAGCAGCCCGGGGACCCGAAATTCCGACTGGAGCACAGATACGCAGTATTTT. It codes for CASSPGTRNSDWSTDTQYF.

V is TRBV20-1 and J is TRBJ2-1, with D possibly being TRBD2 (6 bases). This CDR3 contains 17 residues. V was shortened by 0 bases and J by 5 bases, with 20 bases between the two germline ends. Germline CDR1 DFQATT, CDR2 SNEGSKA (reference sequence). The CDR3 here is CSARDSGVPGLNNEQFF. In nucleotides, the CDR3 is TGCAGTGCTAGAGATTCCGGTGTGCCGGGACTTAACAATGAGCAGTTCTTC.